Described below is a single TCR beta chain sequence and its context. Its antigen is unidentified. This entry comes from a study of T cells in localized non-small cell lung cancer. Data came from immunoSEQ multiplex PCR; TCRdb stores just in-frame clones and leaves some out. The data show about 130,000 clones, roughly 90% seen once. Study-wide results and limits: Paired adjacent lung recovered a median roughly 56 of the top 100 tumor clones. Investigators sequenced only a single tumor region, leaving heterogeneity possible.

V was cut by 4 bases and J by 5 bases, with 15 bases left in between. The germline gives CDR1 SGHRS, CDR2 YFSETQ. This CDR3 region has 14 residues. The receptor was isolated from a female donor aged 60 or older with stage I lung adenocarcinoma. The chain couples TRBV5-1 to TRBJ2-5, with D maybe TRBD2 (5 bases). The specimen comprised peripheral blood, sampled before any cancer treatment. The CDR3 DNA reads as TGCGCCAGCAGCCCGCTAGCAGACGGGGAGACCCAGTACTTC. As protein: CASSPLADGETQYF.